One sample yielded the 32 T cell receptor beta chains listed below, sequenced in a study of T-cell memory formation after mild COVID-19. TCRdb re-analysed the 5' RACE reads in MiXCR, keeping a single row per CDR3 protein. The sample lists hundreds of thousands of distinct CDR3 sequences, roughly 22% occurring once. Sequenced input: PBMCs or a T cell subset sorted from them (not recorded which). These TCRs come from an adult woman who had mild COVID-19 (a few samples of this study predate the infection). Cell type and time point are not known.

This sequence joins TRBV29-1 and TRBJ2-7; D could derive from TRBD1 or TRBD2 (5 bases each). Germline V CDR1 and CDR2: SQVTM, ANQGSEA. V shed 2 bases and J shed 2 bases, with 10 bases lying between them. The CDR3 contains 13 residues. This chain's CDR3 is CSVERGDTYEQYF. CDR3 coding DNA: TGCAGCGTTGAAAGAGGGGATACCTACGAGCAGTACTTC.

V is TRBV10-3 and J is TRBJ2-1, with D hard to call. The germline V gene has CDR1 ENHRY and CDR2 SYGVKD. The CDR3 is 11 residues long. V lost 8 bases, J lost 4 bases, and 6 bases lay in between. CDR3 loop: CAIADYNEQFF. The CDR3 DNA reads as TGTGCCATCGCGGATTACAATGAGCAGTTCTTC.

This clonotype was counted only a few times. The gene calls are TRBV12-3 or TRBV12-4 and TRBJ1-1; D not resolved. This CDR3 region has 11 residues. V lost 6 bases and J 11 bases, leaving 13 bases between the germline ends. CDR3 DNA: TGTGCCAGCAGACGGACCGCGAGCGCTTTCTTT. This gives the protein CASRRTASAFF.

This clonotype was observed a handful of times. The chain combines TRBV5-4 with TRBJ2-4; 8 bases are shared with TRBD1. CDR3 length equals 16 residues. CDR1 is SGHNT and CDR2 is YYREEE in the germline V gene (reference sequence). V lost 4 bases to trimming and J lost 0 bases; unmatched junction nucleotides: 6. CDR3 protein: CASSRDRGLAKNIQYF. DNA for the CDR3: TGTGCCAGCAGCCGAGACAGGGGTTTAGCCAAAAACATTCAGTACTTC.

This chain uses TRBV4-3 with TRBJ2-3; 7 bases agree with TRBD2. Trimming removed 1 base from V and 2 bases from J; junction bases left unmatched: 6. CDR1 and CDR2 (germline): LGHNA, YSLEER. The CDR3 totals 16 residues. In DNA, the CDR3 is TGCGCCAGCAGCCAAGGAGCAGCGGGAAACACAGATACGCAGTATTTT. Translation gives CASSQGAAGNTDTQYF.

Here the CDR3 DNA reads TGTGCCAGCAGCTCGACAGGTTATCCCGGGGAGCTGTTTTTT. It encodes CASSSTGYPGELFF. The rearrangement joins TRBV7-9 to TRBJ2-2; weak D call: TRBD1 (6 bases). Germline V gene sequence: CDR1 SEHNR, CDR2 FQNEAQ (reference sequence). Trimming removed 4 bases from V and 6 bases from J, with 12 bases in between. The CDR3 has 14 amino acids.

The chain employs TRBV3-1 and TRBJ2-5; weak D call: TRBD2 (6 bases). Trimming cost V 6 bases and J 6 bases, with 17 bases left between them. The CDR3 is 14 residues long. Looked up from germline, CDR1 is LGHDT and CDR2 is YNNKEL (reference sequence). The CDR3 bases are TGTGCCAGCAGAGTCCCGGGACTGGGGAAGACCCAGTACTTC. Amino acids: CASRVPGLGKTQYF.

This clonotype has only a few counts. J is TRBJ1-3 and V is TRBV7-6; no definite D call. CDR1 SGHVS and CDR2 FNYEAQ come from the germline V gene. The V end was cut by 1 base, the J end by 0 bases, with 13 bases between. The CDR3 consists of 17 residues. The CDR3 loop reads CASSLVAVSSSGNTIYF. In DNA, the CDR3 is TGTGCCAGCAGCTTAGTTGCAGTTTCGAGCTCTGGAAACACCATATATTTT.

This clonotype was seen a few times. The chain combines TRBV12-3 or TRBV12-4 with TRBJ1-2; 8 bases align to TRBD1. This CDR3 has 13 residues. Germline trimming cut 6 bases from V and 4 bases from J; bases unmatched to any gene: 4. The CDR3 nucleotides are TGTGCCAGCAGCACCGACAGGGGCTATGGCTACACCTTC. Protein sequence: CASSTDRGYGYTF.

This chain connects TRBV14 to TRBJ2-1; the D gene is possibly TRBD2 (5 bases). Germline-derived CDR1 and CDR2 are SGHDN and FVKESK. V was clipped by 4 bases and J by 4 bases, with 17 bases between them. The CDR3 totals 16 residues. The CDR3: CASSPRDYFLYNEQFF. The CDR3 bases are TGTGCCAGCAGCCCTCGAGACTACTTCTTATACAATGAGCAGTTCTTC.

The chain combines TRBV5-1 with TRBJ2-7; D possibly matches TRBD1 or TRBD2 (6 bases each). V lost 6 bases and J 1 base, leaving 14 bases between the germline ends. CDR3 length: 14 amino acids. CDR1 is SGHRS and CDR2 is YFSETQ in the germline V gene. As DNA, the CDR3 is TGCGCCAGCAAGGGGGGCGAAGGATCCTACGAGCAGTACTTC. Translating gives CASKGGEGSYEQYF.

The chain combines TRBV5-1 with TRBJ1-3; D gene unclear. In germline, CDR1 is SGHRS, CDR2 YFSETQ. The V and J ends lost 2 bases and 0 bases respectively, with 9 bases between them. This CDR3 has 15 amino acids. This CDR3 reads CASSLADISGNTIYF. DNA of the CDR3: TGCGCCAGCAGCTTAGCGGATATCTCTGGAAACACCATATATTTT.

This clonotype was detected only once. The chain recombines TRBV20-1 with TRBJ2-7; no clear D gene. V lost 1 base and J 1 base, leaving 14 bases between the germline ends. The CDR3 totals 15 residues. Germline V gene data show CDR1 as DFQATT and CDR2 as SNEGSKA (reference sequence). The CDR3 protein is CSARGGWTESYEQYF. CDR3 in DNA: TGCAGTGCTAGAGGCGGTTGGACGGAGTCCTACGAGCAGTACTTC.

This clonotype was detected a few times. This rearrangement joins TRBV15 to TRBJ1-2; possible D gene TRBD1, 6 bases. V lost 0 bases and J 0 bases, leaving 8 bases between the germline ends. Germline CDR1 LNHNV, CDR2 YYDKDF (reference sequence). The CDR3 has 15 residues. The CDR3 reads CATSRDGTPNYGYTF. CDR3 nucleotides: TGTGCCACCAGCAGAGACGGGACACCTAACTATGGCTACACCTTC.

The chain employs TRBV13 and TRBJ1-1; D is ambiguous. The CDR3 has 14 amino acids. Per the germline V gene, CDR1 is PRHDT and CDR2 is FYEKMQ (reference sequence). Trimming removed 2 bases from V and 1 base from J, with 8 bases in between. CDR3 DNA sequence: TGTGCCAGCAGCTTACGAGCGGGGAACACTGAAGCTTTCTTT. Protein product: CASSLRAGNTEAFF.

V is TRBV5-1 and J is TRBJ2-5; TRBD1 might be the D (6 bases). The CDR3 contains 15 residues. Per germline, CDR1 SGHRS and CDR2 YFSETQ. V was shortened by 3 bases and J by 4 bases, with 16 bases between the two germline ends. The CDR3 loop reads CASSSANAGVETQYF. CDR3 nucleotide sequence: TGCGCCAGCAGCTCGGCGAACGCAGGGGTAGAGACCCAGTACTTC.

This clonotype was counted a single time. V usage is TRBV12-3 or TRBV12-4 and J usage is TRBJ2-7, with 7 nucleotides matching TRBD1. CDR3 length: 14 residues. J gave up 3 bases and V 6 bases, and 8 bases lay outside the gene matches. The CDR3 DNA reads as TGTGCCAGCAGGCCGACAGGGAGAGTCTACGAGCAGTACTTC. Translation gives CASRPTGRVYEQYF.

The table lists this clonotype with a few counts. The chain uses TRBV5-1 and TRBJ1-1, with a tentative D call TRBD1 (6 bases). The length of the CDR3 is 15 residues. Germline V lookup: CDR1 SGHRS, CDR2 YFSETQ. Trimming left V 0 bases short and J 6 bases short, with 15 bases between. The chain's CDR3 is CASSLDGGGVAEAFF. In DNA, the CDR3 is TGCGCCAGCAGCTTGGATGGCGGGGGCGTCGCTGAAGCTTTCTTT.

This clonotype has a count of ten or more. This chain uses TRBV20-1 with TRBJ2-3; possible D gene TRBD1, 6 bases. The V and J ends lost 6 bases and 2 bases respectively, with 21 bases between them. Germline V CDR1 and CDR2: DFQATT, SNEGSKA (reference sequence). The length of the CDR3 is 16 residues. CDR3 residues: CSAPTPARGVTDTQYF. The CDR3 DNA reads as TGCAGTGCCCCCACCCCGGCCAGGGGCGTCACAGATACGCAGTATTTT.

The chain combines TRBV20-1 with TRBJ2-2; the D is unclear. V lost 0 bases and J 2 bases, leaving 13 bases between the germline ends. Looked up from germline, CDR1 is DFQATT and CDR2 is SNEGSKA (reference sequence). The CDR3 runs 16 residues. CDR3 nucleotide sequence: TGCAGTGCTAGAGATGGGCAGCGCCCAAACACCGGGGAGCTGTTTTTT. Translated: CSARDGQRPNTGELFF.

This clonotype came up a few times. This CDR3 is CSATDRAGEKLFF. The CDR3 region has the DNA TGCAGTGCGACGGACAGGGCGGGGGAAAAACTGTTTTTT. The chain employs TRBV20-1 and TRBJ1-4, with 8 bases aligning to TRBD1. Germline lookup yields CDR1 DFQATT and CDR2 SNEGSKA (reference sequence). The CDR3 runs to 13 residues. Trimming removed 6 bases from V and 8 bases from J; junction bases left unmatched: 8.

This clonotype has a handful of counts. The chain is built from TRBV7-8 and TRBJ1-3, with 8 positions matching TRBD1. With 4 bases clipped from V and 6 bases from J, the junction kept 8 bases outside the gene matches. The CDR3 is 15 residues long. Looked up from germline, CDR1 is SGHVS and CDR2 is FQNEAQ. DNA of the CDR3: TGTGCCAGCAGCTCGGGACAGGCGCGGACAAACACCATATATTTT. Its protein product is CASSSGQARTNTIYF.

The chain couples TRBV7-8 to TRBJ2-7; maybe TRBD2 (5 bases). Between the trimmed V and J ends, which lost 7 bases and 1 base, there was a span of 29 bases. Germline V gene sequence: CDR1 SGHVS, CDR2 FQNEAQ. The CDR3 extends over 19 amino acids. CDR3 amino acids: CASTERTPGRSRFSYEQYF. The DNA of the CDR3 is TGTGCCAGCACCGAGAGGACTCCTGGCCGCTCCCGCTTTTCCTACGAGCAGTACTTC.

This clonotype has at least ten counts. Here the CDR3 reads CASSPMTGSYEQYF. As DNA, the CDR3 is TGTGCCAGCAGTCCTATGACAGGATCCTACGAGCAGTACTTC. The rearrangement joins TRBV28 to TRBJ2-7, with a weak D call TRBD1 (6 bases). The CDR3 is 14 amino acids. Germline loops: CDR1 MDHEN, CDR2 SYDVKM. Trimming left V 5 bases short and J 1 base short, with 12 bases between.

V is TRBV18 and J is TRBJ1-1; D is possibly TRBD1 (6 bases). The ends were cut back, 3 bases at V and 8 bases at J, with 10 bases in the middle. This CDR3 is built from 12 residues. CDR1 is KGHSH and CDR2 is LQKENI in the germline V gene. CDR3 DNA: TGTGCCAGCTCACCTCTCCAGGGGGAAGCTTTCTTT. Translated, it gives CASSPLQGEAFF.

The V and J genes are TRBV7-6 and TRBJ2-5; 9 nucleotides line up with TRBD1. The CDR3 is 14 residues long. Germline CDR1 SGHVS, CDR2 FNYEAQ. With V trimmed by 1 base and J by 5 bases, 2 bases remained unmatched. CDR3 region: CASSLGTGVETQYF. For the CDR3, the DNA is TGTGCCAGCAGCTTAGGGACAGGGGTCGAGACCCAGTACTTC. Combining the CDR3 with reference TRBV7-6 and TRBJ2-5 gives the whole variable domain GAGVSQSPRYKVTKRGQDVALRCDPISGHVSLYWYRQALGQGPEFLTYFNYEAQQDKSGLPNDRFSAERPEGSISTLTIQRTEQRDSAMYRCASSLGTGVETQYFGPGTRLLVL.

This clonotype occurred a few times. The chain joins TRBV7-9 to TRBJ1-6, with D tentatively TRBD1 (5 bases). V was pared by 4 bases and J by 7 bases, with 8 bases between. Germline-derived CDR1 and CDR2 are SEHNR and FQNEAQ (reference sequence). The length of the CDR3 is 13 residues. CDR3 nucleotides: TGTGCCAGCAGCTGGGACGGGAATTCACCCCTCCACTTT. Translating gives CASSWDGNSPLHF.

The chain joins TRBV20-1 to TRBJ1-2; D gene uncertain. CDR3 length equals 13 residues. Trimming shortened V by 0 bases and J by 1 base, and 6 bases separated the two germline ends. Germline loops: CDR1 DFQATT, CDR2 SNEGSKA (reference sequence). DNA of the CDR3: TGCAGTGCTAGAGACTCAGTTAACTATGGCTACACCTTC. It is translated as CSARDSVNYGYTF.

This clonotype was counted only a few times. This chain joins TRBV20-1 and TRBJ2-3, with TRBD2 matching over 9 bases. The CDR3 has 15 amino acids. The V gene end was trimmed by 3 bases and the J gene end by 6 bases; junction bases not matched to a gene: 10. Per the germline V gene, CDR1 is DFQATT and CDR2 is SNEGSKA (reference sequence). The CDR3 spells CSARGTSLDIDTQYF. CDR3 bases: TGCAGTGCTAGGGGGACTAGCCTCGATATCGATACGCAGTATTTT.

CDR3 DNA sequence: TGTGCCAGCAGTTTCCCAGATTCACCCCTCCACTTT. As protein: CASSFPDSPLHF. V usage is TRBV27 and J usage is TRBJ1-6; D uncertain. Germline values: CDR1 MNHEY, CDR2 SMNVEV (reference sequence). The CDR3 consists of 12 residues. The V end was cut by 3 bases, the J end by 8 bases, with 5 bases between.

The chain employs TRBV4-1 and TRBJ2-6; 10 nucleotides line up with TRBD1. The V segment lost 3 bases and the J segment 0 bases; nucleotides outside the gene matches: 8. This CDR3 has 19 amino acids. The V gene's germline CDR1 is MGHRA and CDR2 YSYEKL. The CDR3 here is CASSQAWTGGLSGANVLTF. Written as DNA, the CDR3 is TGCGCCAGCAGCCAGGCTTGGACAGGGGGACTCTCTGGGGCCAACGTCCTGACTTTC.

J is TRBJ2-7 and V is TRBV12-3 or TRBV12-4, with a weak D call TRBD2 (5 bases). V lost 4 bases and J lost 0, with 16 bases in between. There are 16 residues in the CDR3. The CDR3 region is CASSSHLGGASYEQYF. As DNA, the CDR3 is TGTGCCAGCAGTTCCCACCTCGGAGGAGCCTCCTACGAGCAGTACTTC.